This T cell receptor beta chain was retrieved from a study of CD8 T cells in Susac syndrome. Reverse transcription of about 0.5 to 1 ug RNA was carried out with random hexamers. TCRdb processed the immunoSEQ multiplex PCR reads anew with MiXCR; each CDR3 protein has one entry. The sample consists of approximately 150,000 distinct CDR3 sequences, roughly 94% of them appearing once. This CDR3 comprises 14 residues. Germline V gene sequence: CDR1 SEHNR, CDR2 FQNEAQ (reference sequence). V was shortened by 1 base and J by 2 bases, with 9 bases between the two germline ends. This clonotype showed up just a few times.

The TCR originated in a human donor in good health. This sequence joins TRBV7-9 and TRBJ2-7; a possible D gene is TRBD2 (5 bases). Sequencing used CD4+ T cells from PBMCs. The CDR3 loop reads CASSLERVTYEQYF. CDR3 bases: TGTGCCAGCAGCTTAGAGAGGGTTACCTACGAGCAGTACTTC.